This T cell receptor beta chain stems from a study of blood T cell repertoires in COVID-19. The CDR3 extends over 19 amino acids. V lost 1 base to trimming and J lost 2 bases; unmatched junction nucleotides: 14. Germline V lookup: CDR1 SGDLS, CDR2 YYNGEE. Using immunoSEQ multiplex PCR, the repertoire was profiled, and TCRdb retains in-frame clones only, with some absent. The sample carries 150,000 to 250,000 clones, about 86% recorded once. What was sequenced was PBMCs or T cells enriched from blood (not recorded which). The chain uses TRBV9 and TRBJ2-2, with 7 positions matching TRBD1. This TCR derives from a man between 40 and 49 years old who had recovered from COVID-19. The CDR3 DNA is TGTGCCAGCAGCGTATTTCAATCCCCGGGACAGACAAACACCGGGGAGCTGTTTTTT. This translates into CASSVFQSPGQTNTGELFF.